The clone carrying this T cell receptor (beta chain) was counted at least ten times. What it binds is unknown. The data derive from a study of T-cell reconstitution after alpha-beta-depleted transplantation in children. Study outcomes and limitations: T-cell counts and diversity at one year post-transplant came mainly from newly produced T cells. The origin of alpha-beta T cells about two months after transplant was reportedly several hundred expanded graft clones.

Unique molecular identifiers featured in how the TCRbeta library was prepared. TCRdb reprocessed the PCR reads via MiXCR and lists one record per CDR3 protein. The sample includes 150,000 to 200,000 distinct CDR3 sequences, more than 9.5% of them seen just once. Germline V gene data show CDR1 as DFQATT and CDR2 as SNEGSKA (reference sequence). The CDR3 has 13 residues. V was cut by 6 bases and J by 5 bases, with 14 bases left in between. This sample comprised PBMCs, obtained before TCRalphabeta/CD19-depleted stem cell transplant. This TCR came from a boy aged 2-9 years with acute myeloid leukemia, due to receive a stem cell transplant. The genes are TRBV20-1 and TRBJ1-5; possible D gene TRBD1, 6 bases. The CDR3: CSALGAGDQPQHF. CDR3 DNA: TGCAGTGCCTTAGGGGCAGGGGATCAGCCCCAGCATTTT.